This record looks at one T cell receptor beta chain sequence and its context. The method was immunoSEQ multiplex PCR; TCRdb's version includes in-frame clones alone and lacks a portion of them. Of about 68,000 clones listed, about nine tenths are singletons. This entry comes from a study of T cell changes during pregnancy in multiple sclerosis. Germline trimming cut 3 bases from V and 3 bases from J; bases unmatched to any gene: 15. This CDR3 comprises 19 residues. CDR1 and CDR2 (germline): SGHVS, FQNEAQ. This receptor was obtained from a female donor with multiple sclerosis, enrolled in a pregnancy study. Material: peripheral blood, obtained in the third trimester of pregnancy. The V and J genes are TRBV7-8 and TRBJ2-2; TRBD2 aligns across 8 bases. The DNA for the CDR3 is TGTGCCAGCAGCTTTAGGGGAGGGGTAGCGGGGACCTACACCGGGGAGCTGTTTTTT. Its protein product is CASSFRGGVAGTYTGELFF.